These 20 T cell receptor beta chains came from one sample sequenced in a study of cytomegalovirus exposure and HLA in healthy donors. 13 Jbeta primers and 60 Vbeta primers were used for the PCR. This table comes from immunoSEQ multiplex PCR, and its TCRdb copy is limited to in-frame clones, with some not included. The data show approximately 52,000 clones, and the top ten clones hold around 9%. Sequenced: PBMCs. Every receptor here comes from a man in his fifties or sixties in good health and CMV-seropositive.

This chain links TRBV7-3 with TRBJ2-1, with D perhaps TRBD1 (7 bases). V was shortened by 4 bases and J by 1 base, with 14 bases between the two germline ends. CDR1 and CDR2 from the germline V gene are SGHTA and FQGTGA. The CDR3 is 16 amino acids. The CDR3 nucleotides are TGTGCCAGCAGCTCCCAGGGGGGTTGGTCCTACAATGAGCAGTTCTTC. It is translated as CASSSQGGWSYNEQFF.

This rearrangement joins TRBV29-1 to TRBJ1-1; TRBD1 matches 11 bases. V shed 6 bases and J 5 bases; nucleotides not matched to a gene: 8. This CDR3 has 14 amino acids. Germline lookup yields CDR1 SQVTM and CDR2 ANQGSEA. The CDR3 bases are TGCAGCGTGATCACCGGGACAGGGGGGACTGAAGCTTTCTTT. This gives the protein CSVITGTGGTEAFF.

The chain uses TRBV7-9 and TRBJ2-1; D perhaps matches TRBD2 (7 bases). V was clipped by 2 bases and J by 7 bases, with 15 bases between them. CDR3 size: 15 residues. Germline V CDR1 and CDR2: SEHNR, FQNEAQ (reference sequence). DNA for the CDR3: TGTGCCAGCAGCTTAACGGGGGGCGGTGGGAATGAGCAGTTCTTC. It specifies CASSLTGGGGNEQFF. The variable domain in full, with the rest retrieved from reference TRBV7-9 and TRBJ2-1, is DTGVSQNPRHKITKRGQNVTFRCDPISEHNRLYWYRQTLGQGPEFLTYFQNEAQLEKSRLLSDRFSAERPKGSFSTLEIQRTEQGDSAMYLCASSLTGGGGNEQFFGPGTRLTVL.

This chain uses TRBV7-2 with TRBJ2-2; TRBD1 is a possible D gene (6 bases). The CDR3 length is 14 residues. The germline CDR1 and CDR2 sequences are SGHTA and FQGNSA. V was shortened by 4 bases and J by 3 bases, with 9 bases between the two germline ends. DNA for the CDR3: TGTGCCAGCAGCTCACAGGGTTACACCGGGGAGCTGTTTTTT. This sequence encodes CASSSQGYTGELFF.

V is TRBV2 and J is TRBJ2-1; the match to TRBD1 covers 7 bases. The CDR3 contains 14 residues. Germline values: CDR1 SNHLY, CDR2 FYNNEI. V lost 7 bases, J lost 7 bases, and 10 bases stayed unmatched. This CDR3 reads CASKKQGSGNEQFF. As DNA, the CDR3 is TGTGCCAGCAAAAAACAGGGGAGTGGGAATGAGCAGTTCTTC.

V gene TRBV7-8 combines with J gene TRBJ2-5; 9 nucleotides line up with TRBD1. The CDR3 totals 18 residues. The V gene end was trimmed by 4 bases and the J gene end by 3 bases; junction bases not matched to a gene: 15. Germline CDR1 and CDR2: SGHVS and FQNEAQ. The CDR3 nucleotides read TGTGCCAGCAGCTCGTTACAGCTCCGGGACAGGGCGAAAGAGACCCAGTACTTC. Translated, it gives CASSSLQLRDRAKETQYF.

The rearrangement joins TRBV27 to TRBJ1-1; TRBD1 matches at 8 bases. The CDR3 has 14 residues. V dropped 3 bases and J dropped 4; count of bases not matched to a gene: 4. Germline CDR1 and CDR2: MNHEY and SMNVEV (reference sequence). CDR3 bases: TGTGCCAGCAGTTTTACAGGGGGGAGCACTGAAGCTTTCTTT. Translation gives CASSFTGGSTEAFF.

The gene calls are TRBV7-2 and TRBJ2-1; maybe TRBD2 (7 bases). The CDR3 has 17 residues. Germline CDR1 SGHTA, CDR2 FQGNSA. V was trimmed by 0 bases and J by 6 bases, leaving 18 bases between them. In nucleotides, the CDR3 is TGTGCCAGCAGCTTAGCGGGAGGTGGGGGGGCTTCCAATGAGCAGTTCTTC. This sequence encodes CASSLAGGGGASNEQFF.

This CDR3 reads CASSLLGGEKLFF. DNA of the CDR3: TGCGCCAGCAGCTTGTTAGGGGGTGAAAAACTGTTTTTT. The gene calls are TRBV5-1 and TRBJ1-4; maybe TRBD1 (6 bases). CDR3 length equals 13 residues. CDR1 SGHRS and CDR2 YFSETQ come from the germline V gene. Deletions cut 1 base from V and 7 bases from J, with 8 bases between.

This chain links TRBV10-2 with TRBJ2-7, with TRBD2 matching over 13 bases. Trimming took 6 bases from V and 2 from J; bases not matched to a gene: 4. CDR3 length: 15 amino acids. Germline V gene sequence: CDR1 WSHSY, CDR2 SAAADI. The CDR3 nucleotides read TGCGCCAGCAGGGAACTAGCGGGAGGGGCCTACGAGCAGTACTTC. Its protein is CASRELAGGAYEQYF.

This chain links TRBV6-5 with TRBJ2-5; D may be TRBD2 (6 bases). V gave up 0 bases and J gave up 4 bases, with 15 bases separating them. Germline V lookup: CDR1 MNHEY, CDR2 SVGAGI. The CDR3 is 16 amino acids. Here the CDR3 DNA reads TGTGCCAGCAGTTACTCGCGCTCGGGAGTAGGAGAGACCCAGTACTTC. It codes for CASSYSRSGVGETQYF.

The chain carries TRBV4-2 and TRBJ1-2, with D unresolved. The CDR3 is 11 residues long. Trimming stripped 5 bases from V and 5 bases from J, with 6 bases between. CDR1 is LGHNA, CDR2 YNFKEQ, per germline. The CDR3, as DNA: TGTGCCAGCAGCTCCGCGTATGGCTACACCTTC. Residues: CASSSAYGYTF.

V and J are TRBV6-1 and TRBJ2-1; the match to TRBD1 covers 7 bases. V shed 6 bases, J shed 1 base, and the junction held 6 bases outside the gene matches. Germline-derived CDR1 and CDR2 are MNHNS and SASEGT. The CDR3 is 15 residues long. CDR3 DNA: TGTGCCAGCAGGCCCGGGACAGTGTCCTACAATGAGCAGTTCTTC. Encoded protein: CASRPGTVSYNEQFF.

V is TRBV5-4 and J is TRBJ2-1; 7 bases map to TRBD2. V shed 0 bases, J shed 6 bases, and the junction held 3 bases outside the gene matches. The V gene's germline CDR1 is SGHNT and CDR2 YYREEE (reference sequence). This CDR3 has 14 residues. CDR3 DNA sequence: TGTGCCAGCAGCTTGGCGGGGGGAAGCAATGAGCAGTTCTTC. Translation: CASSLAGGSNEQFF.

The chain links TRBV6-1 to TRBJ2-7; D is perhaps TRBD2 (7 bases). Trimming took 6 bases from V and 0 from J, leaving 15 bases between them. In germline, CDR1 is MNHNS, CDR2 SASEGT. CDR3 length: 15 residues. The CDR3 loop reads CASSARGGASYEQYF. CDR3 bases: TGTGCCAGCAGCGCCCGAGGGGGGGCCTCCTACGAGCAGTACTTC.

The V gene is TRBV4-3, the J gene TRBJ2-4; 14 bases map to TRBD2. This CDR3 region has 19 residues. Germline trimming cut 0 bases from V and 7 bases from J; bases unmatched to any gene: 11. The germline V gene encodes CDR1 LGHNA and CDR2 YSLEER. The CDR3 here is CASSQDLGLAGGVGNIQYF. CDR3 bases: TGCGCCAGCAGCCAAGATCTCGGACTAGCGGGAGGTGTGGGGAACATTCAGTACTTC.

V gene TRBV5-1 combines with J gene TRBJ1-1; D ambiguous. Germline values: CDR1 SGHRS, CDR2 YFSETQ. V was clipped by 4 bases and J by 0 bases, with 7 bases between them. CDR3 length: 13 amino acids. As DNA, the CDR3 is TGCGCCAGCAGCAGTCTAATGAACACTGAAGCTTTCTTT. Protein: CASSSLMNTEAFF.

The rearrangement uses TRBV29-1 and TRBJ1-2, with TRBD1 matching over 7 bases. J lost 3 bases, V lost 2 bases, and 6 bases had no gene match. The V gene's germline CDR1 is SQVTM and CDR2 ANQGSEA. The CDR3 loop spans 14 amino acids. CDR3 bases: TGCAGCGTTGAATCCGTAACAGGGGACTATGGCTACACCTTC. Protein: CSVESVTGDYGYTF.

The chain couples TRBV9 to TRBJ1-1; 7 bases fit TRBD1. The length of the CDR3 is 14 residues. CDR1 and CDR2 (germline): SGDLS, YYNGEE. The V gene end was trimmed by 7 bases and the J gene end by 1 base; junction bases not matched to a gene: 7. CDR3 sequence: CASSRGTANTEAFF. The CDR3, as DNA: TGTGCCAGCTCCCGAGGGACAGCGAACACTGAAGCTTTCTTT.

V gene TRBV7-8 combines with J gene TRBJ1-6; 7 bases map to TRBD1. The CDR3 loop spans 14 amino acids. The V segment lost 5 bases and the J segment 8 bases; nucleotides outside the gene matches: 6. Looked up from germline, CDR1 is SGHVS and CDR2 is FQNEAQ. CDR3 loop: CASSDTGADSPLHF. For the CDR3, the DNA is TGTGCCAGCAGCGATACAGGGGCCGATTCACCCCTCCACTTT.